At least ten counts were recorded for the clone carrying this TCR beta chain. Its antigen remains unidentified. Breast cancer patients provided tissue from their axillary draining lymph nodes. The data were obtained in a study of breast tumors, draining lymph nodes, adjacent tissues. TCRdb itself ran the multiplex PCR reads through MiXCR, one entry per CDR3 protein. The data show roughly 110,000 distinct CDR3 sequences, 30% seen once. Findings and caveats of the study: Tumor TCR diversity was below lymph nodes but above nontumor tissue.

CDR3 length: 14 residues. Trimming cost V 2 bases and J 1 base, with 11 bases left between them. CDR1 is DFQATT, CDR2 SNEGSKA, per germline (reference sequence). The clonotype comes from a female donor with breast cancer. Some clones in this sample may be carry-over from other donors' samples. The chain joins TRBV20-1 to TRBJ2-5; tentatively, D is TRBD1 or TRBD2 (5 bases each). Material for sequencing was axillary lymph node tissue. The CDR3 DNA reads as TGCAGTGCTAGAAGAGGGGAGTCCCAAGAGACCCAGTACTTC. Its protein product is CSARRGESQETQYF.